The 6 T cell receptor beta chains reported below all come from one sample, sequenced in a study of early T cells in non-severe SARS-CoV-2 infection. TCRdb re-called the 5' RACE reads through MiXCR, storing one row per CDR3 protein. The repertoire has 40,000 to 55,000 distinct CDR3 sequences, roughly 7.3% of them found once; the top ten carry approximately 8%. Sequencing used whole blood. The origin of the receptors is an adult who was a healthcare worker with PCR-confirmed SARS-CoV-2 infection or an uninfected control (not recorded which).

CDR3 residues: CASSLVSRGTDTQYF. The CDR3 DNA reads as TGTGCCAGCAGCTTAGTAAGCAGGGGCACAGATACGCAGTATTTT. The chain couples TRBV7-2 to TRBJ2-3; possible D gene TRBD1, 5 bases. The CDR3 has 15 residues. Trimming removed 1 base from V and 1 base from J, with 9 bases in between. Germline V gene data show CDR1 as SGHTA and CDR2 as FQGNSA. The full variable domain, its missing parts supplied by reference TRBV7-2 and TRBJ2-3, is GAGVSQSPSNKVTEKGKDVELRCDPISGHTALYWYRQSLGQGLEFLIYFQGNSAPDKSGLPSDRFSAERTGGSVSTLTIQRTQQEDSAVYLCASSLVSRGTDTQYFGPGTRLTVL.

The CDR3 is CASSLAGTGVQFF. For the CDR3, the DNA is TGCGCCAGCAGCTTGGCGGGGACAGGGGTGCAGTTCTTC. The rearrangement uses TRBV5-1 and TRBJ2-1; 10 positions match TRBD1. Trimming took 0 bases from V and 12 from J; bases not matched to a gene: 3. The CDR3 covers 13 residues. Looked up from germline, CDR1 is SGHRS and CDR2 is YFSETQ. Combining the CDR3 with reference TRBV5-1 and TRBJ2-1 gives the whole variable domain KAGVTQTPRYLIKTRGQQVTLSCSPISGHRSVSWYQQTPGQGLQFLFEYFSETQRNKGNFPGRFSGRQFSNSRSEMNVSTLELGDSALYLCASSLAGTGVQFFGPGTRLTVL.

The chain employs TRBV9 and TRBJ2-3; 12 bases match TRBD2. The CDR3 length is 17 residues. Germline trimming cut 4 bases from V and 2 bases from J; bases unmatched to any gene: 8. CDR1 is SGDLS, CDR2 YYNGEE, per germline. The CDR3 protein is CASSNRLAGVPTDTQYF. The CDR3, as DNA: TGTGCCAGCAGCAACAGACTAGCGGGGGTCCCCACAGATACGCAGTATTTT.

V usage is TRBV27 and J usage is TRBJ1-2, with D unclear. This CDR3 spans 15 amino acids. Per germline, CDR1 MNHEY and CDR2 SMNVEV (reference sequence). Trimming left V 3 bases short and J 4 bases short, with 15 bases between. CDR3 bases: TGTGCCAGCAGTTTCTATTTCTCCCCTCTCTATGGCTACACCTTC. Its protein is CASSFYFSPLYGYTF.

This clonotype turned up a few times. The rearrangement joins TRBV6-2 or TRBV6-3 to TRBJ2-1; D not certain. The germline V gene has CDR1 MNHEY and CDR2 SVGEGT. The CDR3 is 12 amino acids. V was cut by 6 bases and J by 1 base, with 4 bases left in between. CDR3 nucleotide sequence: TGTGCCAGCAGCCAATCCTACAATGAGCAGTTCTTC. Its translation: CASSQSYNEQFF.

This clonotype turned up a few times. J is TRBJ2-5 and V is TRBV28, with D unclear. V shed 6 bases and J shed 5 bases, with 19 bases lying between them. Looked up from germline, CDR1 is MDHEN and CDR2 is SYDVKM. The CDR3 length is 15 residues. The CDR3 sequence is CASRADGFAQETQYF. The CDR3 DNA is TGTGCCAGCAGAGCCGACGGGTTCGCCCAGGAGACCCAGTACTTC.